This TCR beta chain was retrieved from a study of blood T cell repertoires in COVID-19. The wider study: Sites in the United States, Italy and Spain provided acute and convalescent COVID-19 samples. Nucleic acid was either cDNA or gDNA, and it came from T cells, B-cell-depleted T cells, or PBMCs.

This clone has more than one count but fewer than ten. Germline-derived CDR1 and CDR2 are MNHEY and SVGAGI. V was cut by 4 bases and J by 8 bases, with 17 bases left in between. The CDR3 covers 14 residues. The authors' processing: Estimation of nucleated cell counts relied on the amplification of reference gene primers. The data were produced by immunoSEQ multiplex PCR, yet TCRdb's version contains in-frame clones alone and is incomplete. The V and J calls and clone size are taken from that table; D and trimming were inferred from the DNA. In the table there are approximately 65,000 clones, 85% to 90% of which are singletons.

The chain is built from TRBV6-5 and TRBJ1-2, with D possibly TRBD1 on 5 matching bases. The sequenced sample was peripheral blood. The TCR comes from a man between 50 and 59 years old with acute or convalescent COVID-19. In DNA, the CDR3 is TGTGCCAGCAGTTTTGTTTCCGGGGGTGGCGGCTACACCTTC. This encodes CASSFVSGGGGYTF.